The 6 T cell receptor beta chains given below trace back to one sample, sequenced in a study of T-cell memory formation after mild COVID-19. TCRdb passed the 5' RACE reads through MiXCR, listing each CDR3 protein once. The table shows about 320,000 distinct CDR3 sequences, with more than 13% occurring only once. The source material was PBMCs or a T cell subset sorted from them (not recorded which). Receptors were obtained from a young man who had mild COVID-19 (a few samples of this study predate the infection). Cell type and time point are not known.

This clonotype was counted only a few times. The rearrangement links TRBV9 to TRBJ2-1; 12 bases are a match to TRBD2. CDR3 length: 16 residues. Germline CDR1 is SGDLS and CDR2 is YYNGEE. J lost 1 base, V lost 3 bases, and 2 bases had no gene match. This CDR3 is CASSGTSGASYNEQFF. In DNA form, the CDR3 reads TGTGCCAGCAGCGGGACTAGCGGGGCTTCCTACAATGAGCAGTTCTTC.

This chain connects TRBV19 to TRBJ1-5; 7 nucleotides match TRBD1. V lost 9 bases, J lost 2 bases, and 10 bases stayed unmatched. The CDR3 covers 15 residues. Per the germline V gene, CDR1 is LNHDA and CDR2 is SQIVND (reference sequence). Written as DNA, the CDR3 is TGTGCCAGCGCCCAAGGGGGCTTCGGCAATCAGCCCCAGCATTTT. Translating it yields CASAQGGFGNQPQHF.

In this sample, this clonotype turned up a few times. This rearrangement joins TRBV10-3 to TRBJ2-5; the D gene is possibly TRBD1 (6 bases). Germline CDR1 is ENHRY and CDR2 is SYGVKD. The CDR3 totals 12 residues. Trimming shortened V by 3 bases and J by 4 bases, and 6 bases separated the two germline ends. CDR3 sequence reads: CAISDRGETQYF. The DNA for the CDR3 is TGTGCCATCAGTGACAGGGGAGAGACCCAGTACTTC.

This clonotype has a count of ten or more. The CDR3 here is CASSYPMTSRIPESNTGELFF. The CDR3 DNA sequence: TGTGCCAGCAGTTACCCAATGACTAGCCGGATACCAGAGTCCAACACCGGGGAGCTGTTTTTT. This chain links TRBV6-6 with TRBJ2-2, with TRBD2 matching over 7 bases. The CDR3 covers 21 residues. The germline V gene encodes CDR1 MNHNY and CDR2 SVGAGI (reference sequence). The junction had 20 bases not matched to a gene; V was cut back by 2 bases and J by 2 bases.

This clonotype was seen ten or more times. The chain recombines TRBV7-2 with TRBJ1-2, with D possibly being TRBD1 (5 bases). The V end was cut by 3 bases, the J end by 8 bases, with 10 bases between. This CDR3 has 12 residues. Germline V gene data show CDR1 as SGHTA and CDR2 as FQGNSA. The CDR3 coding sequence is TGTGCCAGCAGCTTCACAGGTCGCGGCTACACCTTC. It yields the protein CASSFTGRGYTF.

As to this clonotype: As the CDR3 is not closed by the conserved phenylalanine or tryptophan, this likely results from a read error. The chain couples TRBV9 to TRBJ2-7, with a possible D match to TRBD2 (5 bases). The V end lost 0 bases, the J end lost 7 bases, and 14 bases lay between the germline ends. Per the germline V gene, CDR1 is SGDLS and CDR2 is YYNGEE. The CDR3 runs to 14 residues. CDR3 nucleotides: TGTGCCAGCAGCGTAGGGGTAGGACTTGAGGAGCAGTACTTA. Translation: CASSVGVGLEEQYL.